This TCR beta chain was captured by sequencing in a study of OX40 agonist ivuxolimab in advanced cancers. Turning to the study itself: Ivuxolimab, which patients received intravenously every 2 weeks, was dosed at 0.01 to 10 mg/kg. The dose-escalation cohort was over 65% male, with a mean age of 60 years, ranging about 23 to 80.

Study results and caveats: Some patients without response likewise showed low normalized clonal expansion.

Sampled blood was obtained at baseline, cycle 4 day 1, and cycle 7 day 1. Clones were sequenced by immunoSEQ multiplex PCR, and TCRdb holds only the in-frame ones, with some missing. Here the sample spans about 58,000 clones, approximately 88% being singletons. With respect to this clone: The antigen is not known.

The CDR3 covers 16 residues. Germline CDR1 SGHVS, CDR2 FQNEAQ. Trimming removed 5 bases from V and 1 base from J, with 16 bases in between. The chain is built from TRBV7-8 and TRBJ2-3; the D gene is possibly TRBD1 (6 bases). The starting material was CD4+ or CD8+ T cells sorted from blood, obtained in a trial of the OX40 agonist ivuxolimab. The sequence derives from an adult with an advanced solid tumor such as melanoma, head and neck, liver or kidney cancer. CDR3 DNA sequence: TGTGCCAGCAGCAAGCAACAGGGTTGGGGCACAGATACGCAGTATTTT. Translating gives CASSKQQGWGTDTQYF.